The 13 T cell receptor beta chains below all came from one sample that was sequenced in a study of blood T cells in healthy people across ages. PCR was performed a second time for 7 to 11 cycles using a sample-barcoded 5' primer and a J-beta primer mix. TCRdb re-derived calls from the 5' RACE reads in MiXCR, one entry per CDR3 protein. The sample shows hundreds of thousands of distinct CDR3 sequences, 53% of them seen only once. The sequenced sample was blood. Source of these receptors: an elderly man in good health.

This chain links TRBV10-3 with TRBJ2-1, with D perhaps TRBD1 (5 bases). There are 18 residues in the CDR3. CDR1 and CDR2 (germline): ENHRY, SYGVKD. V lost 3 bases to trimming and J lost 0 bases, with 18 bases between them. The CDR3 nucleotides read TGTGCCATCAGTGAAAATCGGCAGGGAAGGGGCTCCTACAATGAGCAGTTCTTC. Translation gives CAISENRQGRGSYNEQFF.

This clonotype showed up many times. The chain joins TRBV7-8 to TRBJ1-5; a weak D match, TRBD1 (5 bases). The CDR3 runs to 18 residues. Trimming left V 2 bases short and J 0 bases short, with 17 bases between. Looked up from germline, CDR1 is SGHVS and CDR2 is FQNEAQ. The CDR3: CASSLKPWGSNSNQPQHF. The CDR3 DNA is TGTGCCAGCAGCTTAAAACCGTGGGGGAGTAATAGCAATCAGCCCCAGCATTTT.

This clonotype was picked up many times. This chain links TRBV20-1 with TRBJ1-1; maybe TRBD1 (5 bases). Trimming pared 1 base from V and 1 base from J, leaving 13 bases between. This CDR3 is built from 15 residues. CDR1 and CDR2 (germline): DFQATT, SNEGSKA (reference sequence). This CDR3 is CSARVLDTQNTEAFF. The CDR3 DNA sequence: TGCAGTGCTAGAGTTTTGGACACTCAGAACACTGAAGCTTTCTTT.

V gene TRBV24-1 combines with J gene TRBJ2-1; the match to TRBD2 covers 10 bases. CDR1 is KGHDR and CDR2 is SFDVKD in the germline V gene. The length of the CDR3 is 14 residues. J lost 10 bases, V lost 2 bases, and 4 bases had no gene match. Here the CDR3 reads CATSDSGTSEEQFF. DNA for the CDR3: TGTGCCACCAGTGATTCAGGGACTAGCGAGGAGCAGTTCTTC.

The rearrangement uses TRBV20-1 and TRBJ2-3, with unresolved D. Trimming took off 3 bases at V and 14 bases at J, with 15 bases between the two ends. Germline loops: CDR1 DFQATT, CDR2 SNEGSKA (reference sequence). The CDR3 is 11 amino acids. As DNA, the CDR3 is TGCAGTGCTAGTACCCCGGCGGCTCCGTATTTT. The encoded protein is CSASTPAAPYF.

CDR3 amino acids: CASSDRTGPSNTGELFF. The CDR3 DNA reads TGTGCCAGCAGTGATAGGACAGGGCCTTCGAACACCGGGGAGCTGTTTTTT. The rearrangement links TRBV6-1 to TRBJ2-2; 8 nucleotides match TRBD1. The length of the CDR3 is 17 residues. From germline, CDR1 is MNHNS and CDR2 SASEGT. V was pared by 3 bases and J by 0 bases, with 6 bases of the junction left unmatched.

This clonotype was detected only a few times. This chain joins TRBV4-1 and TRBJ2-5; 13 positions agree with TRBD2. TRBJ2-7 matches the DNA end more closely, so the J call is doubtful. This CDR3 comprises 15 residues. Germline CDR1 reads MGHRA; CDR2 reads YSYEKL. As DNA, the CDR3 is TGCGCCAGCAGTCCTCCGGGACTAGCGGGAAACGAGCAGTACTTC. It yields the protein CASSPPGLAGNEQYF.

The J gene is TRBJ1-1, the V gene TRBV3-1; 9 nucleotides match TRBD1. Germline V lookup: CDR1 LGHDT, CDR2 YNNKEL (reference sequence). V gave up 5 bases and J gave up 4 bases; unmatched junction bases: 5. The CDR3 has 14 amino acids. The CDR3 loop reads CASSLLTGGTEAFF. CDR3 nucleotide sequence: TGTGCCAGCAGCTTGCTGACAGGGGGCACTGAAGCTTTCTTT.

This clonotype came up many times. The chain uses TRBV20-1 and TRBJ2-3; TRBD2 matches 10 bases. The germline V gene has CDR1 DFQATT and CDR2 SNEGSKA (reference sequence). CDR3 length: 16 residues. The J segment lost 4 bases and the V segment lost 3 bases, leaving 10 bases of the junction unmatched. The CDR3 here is CSASGSAGGLPDTQYF. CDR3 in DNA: TGCAGTGCTAGCGGTTCAGCGGGAGGGCTCCCAGATACGCAGTATTTT.

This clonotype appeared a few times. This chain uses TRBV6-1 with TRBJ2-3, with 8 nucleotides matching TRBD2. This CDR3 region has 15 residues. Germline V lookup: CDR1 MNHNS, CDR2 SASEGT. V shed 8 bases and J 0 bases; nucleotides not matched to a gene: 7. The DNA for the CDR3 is TGTGCCAGCGGAGCACTAGCGGCAAGCACAGATACGCAGTATTTT. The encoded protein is CASGALAASTDTQYF.

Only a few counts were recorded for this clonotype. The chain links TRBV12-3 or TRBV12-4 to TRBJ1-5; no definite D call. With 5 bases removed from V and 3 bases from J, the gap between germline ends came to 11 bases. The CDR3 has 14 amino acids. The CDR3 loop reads CASSKVGSNQPQHF. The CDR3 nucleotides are TGTGCCAGCAGTAAAGTAGGATCCAATCAGCCCCAGCATTTT.

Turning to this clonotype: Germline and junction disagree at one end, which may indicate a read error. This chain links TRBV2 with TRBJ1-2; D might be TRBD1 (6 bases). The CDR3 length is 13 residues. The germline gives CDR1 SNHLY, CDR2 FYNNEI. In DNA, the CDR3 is TGTGCCAGCGGTGAAAGGGGGGCTGGGGGCTACACCTTC. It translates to CASGERGAGGYTF.

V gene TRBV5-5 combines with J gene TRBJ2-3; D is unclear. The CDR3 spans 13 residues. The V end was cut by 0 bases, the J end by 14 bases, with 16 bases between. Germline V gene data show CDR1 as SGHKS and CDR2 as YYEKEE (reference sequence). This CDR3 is CASSLGPYEYAYF. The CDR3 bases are TGTGCCAGCAGCTTGGGGCCCTATGAATACGCGTATTTT.